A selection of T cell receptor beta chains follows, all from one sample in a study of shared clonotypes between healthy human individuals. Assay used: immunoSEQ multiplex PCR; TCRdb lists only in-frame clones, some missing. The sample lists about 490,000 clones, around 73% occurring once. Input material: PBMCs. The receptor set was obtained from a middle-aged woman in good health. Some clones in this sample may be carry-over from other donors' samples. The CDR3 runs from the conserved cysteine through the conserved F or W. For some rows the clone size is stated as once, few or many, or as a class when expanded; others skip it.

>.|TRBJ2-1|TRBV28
CASSLRSYNEQFF
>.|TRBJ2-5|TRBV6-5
CASSPGTTRETQYF
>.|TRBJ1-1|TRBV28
CASSLGQGAYPENTEAFF
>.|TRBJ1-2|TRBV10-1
CASSEPRDNGYTF
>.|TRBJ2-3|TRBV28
CASSRTSDSTDTQYF
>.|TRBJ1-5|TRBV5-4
CASSLTGGGSNQPQHF
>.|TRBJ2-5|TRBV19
CASSQGNQETQYF
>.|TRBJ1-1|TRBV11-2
CASSLGPPGTGGTEAFF
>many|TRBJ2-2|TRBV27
CASSSPSGERWTGELFF
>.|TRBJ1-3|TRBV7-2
CASSPRLGGTSGNTIYF
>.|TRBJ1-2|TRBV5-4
CASSLAQGFTNYGYTF
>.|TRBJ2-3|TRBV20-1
CSARRGDTQYF
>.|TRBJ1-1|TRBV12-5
CASGLTGNTEAFF
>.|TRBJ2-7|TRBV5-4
CASSLVGTSGSFGYEQYF
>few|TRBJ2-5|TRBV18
CASSPTSEGRRETQYF
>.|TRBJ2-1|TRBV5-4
CASSLKLGAGGQYNEQFF
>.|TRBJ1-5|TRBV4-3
CASSQAENQPQHF
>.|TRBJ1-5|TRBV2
CASRKEGGTPQHF
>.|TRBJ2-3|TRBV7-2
CASSFGVLDTQYF
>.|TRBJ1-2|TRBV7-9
CASSFVAASYGYTF
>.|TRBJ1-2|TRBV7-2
CASSRAGGIYGYTF
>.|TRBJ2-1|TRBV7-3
CASSLTAGGYNEQFF
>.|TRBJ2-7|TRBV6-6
CASSQAGGRSEQYF
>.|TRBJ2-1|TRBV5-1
CASSADPRGANEQFF